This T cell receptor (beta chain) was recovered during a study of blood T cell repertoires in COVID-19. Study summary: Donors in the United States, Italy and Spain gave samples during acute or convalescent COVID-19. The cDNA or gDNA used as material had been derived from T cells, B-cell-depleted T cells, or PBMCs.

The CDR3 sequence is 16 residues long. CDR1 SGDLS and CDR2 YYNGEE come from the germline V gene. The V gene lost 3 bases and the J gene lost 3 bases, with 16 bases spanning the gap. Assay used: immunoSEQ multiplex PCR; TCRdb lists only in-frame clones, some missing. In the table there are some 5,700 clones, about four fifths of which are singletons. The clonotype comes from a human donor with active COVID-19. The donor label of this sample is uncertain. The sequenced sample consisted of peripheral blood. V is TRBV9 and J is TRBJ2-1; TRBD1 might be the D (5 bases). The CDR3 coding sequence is TGTGCCAGCAGCGCCCGACAGTACCAAGTCTACAATGAGCAGTTCTTC. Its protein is CASSARQYQVYNEQFF.